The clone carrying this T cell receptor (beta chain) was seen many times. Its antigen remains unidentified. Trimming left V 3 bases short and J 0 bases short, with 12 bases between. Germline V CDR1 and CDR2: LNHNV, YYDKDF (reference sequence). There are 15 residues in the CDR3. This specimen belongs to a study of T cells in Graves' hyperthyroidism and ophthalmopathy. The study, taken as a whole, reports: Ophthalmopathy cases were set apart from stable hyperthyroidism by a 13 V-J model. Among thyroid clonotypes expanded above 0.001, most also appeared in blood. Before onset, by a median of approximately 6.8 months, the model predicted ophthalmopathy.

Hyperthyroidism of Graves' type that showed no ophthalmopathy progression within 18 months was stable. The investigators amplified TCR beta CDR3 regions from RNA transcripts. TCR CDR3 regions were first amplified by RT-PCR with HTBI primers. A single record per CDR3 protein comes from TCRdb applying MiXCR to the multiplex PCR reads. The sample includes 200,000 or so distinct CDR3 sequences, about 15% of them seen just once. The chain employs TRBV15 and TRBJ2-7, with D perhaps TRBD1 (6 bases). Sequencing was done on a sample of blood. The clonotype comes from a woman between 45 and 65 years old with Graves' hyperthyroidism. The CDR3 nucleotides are TGTGCCACCAGCAGTATCTCAGGGGACTCCTACGAGCAGTACTTC. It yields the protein CATSSISGDSYEQYF.